This T cell receptor beta chain was sequenced in a study of blood T cell repertoires in COVID-19. Study details: T cells, B-cell-depleted T cells, or PBMCs supplied cDNA or gDNA.

The V and J ends lost 6 bases and 0 bases respectively, with 8 bases between them. CDR1 is LNHDA, CDR2 SQIVND, per germline (reference sequence). The CDR3 contains 14 residues. The authors' processing: Reference gene primer amplification gave estimated nucleated cell counts. Data came from immunoSEQ multiplex PCR; TCRdb stores just in-frame clones and leaves some out. That table gives V, J and clone size, and the DNA gave D and trimming. Among more than 450,000 clones listed, roughly 90% were seen once. Participants came from roughly 24 US areas, aged roughly 18 to 89 years. Participants had their cohort set by participant-reported clinical history.

The genes are TRBV19 and TRBJ1-4; D call uncertain. Sequenced material: PBMCs or T cells enriched from blood (not recorded which). The sequence came from a woman between 18 and 29 years old who had recovered from COVID-19. The CDR3 DNA follows: TGTGCCAGTAGCGGGGTCACAACTAATGAAAAACTGTTTTTT. Protein product: CASSGVTTNEKLFF.